These T cell receptor beta chains were read from a single sample in a study of blood T cell repertoires in COVID-19. Assay used: immunoSEQ multiplex PCR; TCRdb lists only in-frame clones, some missing. Among about 50,000 clones, around 83% were seen once, and the ten largest hold less than 7%. The sample was peripheral blood. The receptor source for this set is a woman aged 80 or older with acute or convalescent COVID-19. The CDR3 runs from the conserved cysteine through the conserved F or W. The order of the fields is J gene, D gene, clone size, V gene, CDR3 DNA, CDR3 protein. D genes are given only for firm matches. Only some rows state a clone size, as once, few, many or a class for expanded clones.

>TRBJ1-2|-|-|TRBV29-1
TGCAGCGGTGCCGGAGCTAAGGAGCGCGATGGCTACACCTTC
CSGAGAKERDGYTF
>TRBJ2-2|-|-|TRBV29-1
TGCAGCGCCGGGACAACGAACACCGGGGAGCTGTTTTTT
CSAGTTNTGELFF
>TRBJ1-3|TRBD1|-|TRBV19
TGTGCCACCAAGGAACAGGGGACTGGAAACACCATATATTTT
CATKEQGTGNTIYF
>TRBJ2-1|-|-|TRBV5-1
TGCGCCAGTCGGGAACAGGGCCCCTACAATGAGCAGTTCTTC
CASREQGPYNEQFF
>TRBJ1-2|-|-|TRBV19
TGTGCCAGCTTCGGGACGGGACTCAACTATGGCTACACCTTC
CASFGTGLNYGYTF
>TRBJ2-2|TRBD2|-|TRBV7-9
TGTGCCAGCAGCGCCCCGGGACTAGCTTCGGTAACCGGGGAGCTGTTTTTT
CASSAPGLASVTGELFF
>TRBJ1-6|-|-|TRBV6-6
TGTGCCAGCAGTACAATTCCTTCACCCCTCCACTTT
CASSTIPSPLHF
>TRBJ2-5|-|few|TRBV21-1
TGTGCCAGCAGCAAAGCTTACGGACTAGCGGGGATCCAAGAGACCCAGTACTTC
CASSKAYGLAGIQETQYF
>TRBJ2-7|-|-|TRBV6-1
TGTGCCAGCAGTGAACTCAGGGGTTCCCTTCGTGGGCAGTACTTC
CASSELRGSLRGQYF
>TRBJ2-3|TRBD2|-|TRBV7-9
TGTGCCAGCAGCCCGACCGGGACTAGCGGGGGCCCTGGTGATACGCAGTATTTT
CASSPTGTSGGPGDTQYF
>TRBJ1-1|-|-|TRBV14
TGTGCCAGCAGCCAATCGCCTCGGACTGAAGCTTTCTTT
CASSQSPRTEAFF
>TRBJ2-5|TRBD2|-|TRBV5-1
TGCGCCAGCAGCCTTATTATAGCGGGGGAACAAGAGACCCAGTACTTC
CASSLIIAGEQETQYF
>TRBJ2-5|-|-|TRBV5-1
TGCGCCAGCAGCTACGGGGATCAAGAGACCCAGTACTTC
CASSYGDQETQYF